A selection of T cell receptor beta chains follows, all from one sample in a study of graft-versus-host responses after intestinal transplantation. Data came from immunoSEQ multiplex PCR; TCRdb stores just in-frame clones and leaves some out. The sample lists 88,000 or so clones, 90% occurring once. No antigens are known for them. The sample in question was unstimulated CD4+ T cells sorted from spleen or lymph node cells, obtained before intestinal transplant. The origin of the receptors is a human donor who received an intestinal transplant. CDR3s include the opening cysteine and the closing phenylalanine or tryptophan. The order of the fields is V gene, D gene, J gene, clone size, CDR3 DNA, CDR3 protein. A D gene is named only where the DNA matches it firmly. Only part of the rows carry a size: once, few, many, or a class if the clone is expanded.

V: TRBV5-1
D: NA
J: TRBJ2-2
size: NA
DNA: TGCGCCAGCAGCCAGGGTCTCAACACCGGGGAGCTGTTTTTT
CDR3: CASSQGLNTGELFF

V: TRBV18
D: NA
J: TRBJ1-3
size: NA
DNA: TGTGCCAGCTCACCTGAGTTGGGGGGGATCTCTGGAAACACCATATATTTT
CDR3: CASSPELGGISGNTIYF

V: TRBV29-1
D: TRBD2
J: TRBJ2-5
size: few
DNA: TGCAGCGTTGGGCGGGCGGGGGGGACCCAGTACTTC
CDR3: CSVGRAGGTQYF

V: TRBV6-1
D: NA
J: TRBJ2-7
size: NA
DNA: TGTGCCAGCAGCCCCTCGGGGTGGTACGAGCAGTACTTC
CDR3: CASSPSGWYEQYF

V: TRBV6-6
D: TRBD2
J: TRBJ2-1
size: few
DNA: TGTGCCAGCAGCCGACTAGCGGGGGACTACAATGAGCAGTTCTTC
CDR3: CASSRLAGDYNEQFF

V: TRBV27
D: TRBD1
J: TRBJ1-6
size: NA
DNA: TGTGCCAGCAGTTCTATCAGGGGGATAGGTAATTCACCCCTCCACTTT
CDR3: CASSSIRGIGNSPLHF

V: TRBV5-4
D: NA
J: TRBJ2-3
size: NA
DNA: TGTGCCAGCAGCCAGGAGGAGGATACGCAGTATTTT
CDR3: CASSQEEDTQYF

V: TRBV5-1
D: NA
J: TRBJ1-2
size: NA
DNA: TGCGCCAGCAGCGGGCAGGTGTCGGGCTACACCTTC
CDR3: CASSGQVSGYTF

V: TRBV7-2
D: TRBD1
J: TRBJ1-2
size: NA
DNA: TGTGCCAGCAGCTTAGACAGGGGGCGCATTGTGGGGTATGGCTACACCTTC
CDR3: CASSLDRGRIVGYGYTF

V: TRBV5-1
D: NA
J: TRBJ2-3
size: NA
DNA: TGCGCCAGCAGCCATCCGACTAGTGCAGATACGCAGTATTTT
CDR3: CASSHPTSADTQYF

V: TRBV7-8
D: NA
J: TRBJ1-5
size: NA
DNA: TGTGCCAGCAGCTTCCTCGCCCATTCGACGGGTAGCAATCAGCCCCAGCATTTT
CDR3: CASSFLAHSTGSNQPQHF

V: TRBV5-1
D: TRBD2
J: TRBJ2-1
size: NA
DNA: TGCGCCAGCAGCACAGACCCGGGACTAGCTTCCTACAATGAGCAGTTCTTC
CDR3: CASSTDPGLASYNEQFF

V: TRBV9
D: TRBD2
J: TRBJ2-3
size: NA
DNA: TGTGCCAGCAGCGTATCAGGCGGGGGACCCACAGATACGCAGTATTTT
CDR3: CASSVSGGGPTDTQYF

V: TRBV5-1
D: NA
J: TRBJ2-1
size: NA
DNA: TGCGCCAGCAGCTTGGGTCCTCCGGGGGTTGAGCAGTTCTTC
CDR3: CASSLGPPGVEQFF

V: TRBV5-1
D: TRBD1
J: TRBJ1-1
size: NA
DNA: TGCGCCAGCCGGTTGGGGACAGGGGGGAACACTGAAGCTTTCTTT
CDR3: CASRLGTGGNTEAFF

V: TRBV2
D: TRBD1
J: TRBJ1-3
size: NA
DNA: TGTGCCAGCAGCGCCTCTACAGGGGGCTGGGGAAACACCATATATTTT
CDR3: CASSASTGGWGNTIYF

V: TRBV10-3
D: NA
J: TRBJ1-2
size: NA
DNA: TGTGCCATCAGCTCCGACACCCCCTATGGCTACACCTTC
CDR3: CAISSDTPYGYTF

V: TRBV9
D: NA
J: TRBJ1-5
size: NA
DNA: TGTGCCAGCAGCCCCGAGGACAGTTACAATCAGCCCCAGCATTTT
CDR3: CASSPEDSYNQPQHF

V: TRBV25-1
D: TRBD1
J: TRBJ2-5
size: NA
DNA: TGTGCCAGCAGTGAGCCAGACAGGGTTCGAGAGACCCAGTACTTC
CDR3: CASSEPDRVRETQYF

V: TRBV5-4
D: NA
J: TRBJ1-2
size: NA
DNA: TGTGCCAGCAGCTTGGCCAGTAACTATGGCTACACCTTC
CDR3: CASSLASNYGYTF